This T cell receptor beta chain was recorded in a study of T cell responses to AZD1222 COVID-19 vaccine. Study-wide findings and caveats: Clonal diversity was possibly underestimated; the donors were predominantly white British and more often female.

With regard to this clone: The antigen remains unidentified.

CDR3 length: 12 residues. Trimming stripped 6 bases from V and 8 bases from J, with 13 bases between. Sequencing was performed with immunoSEQ multiplex PCR; in TCRdb, only in-frame clones are kept and a portion is missing. In the table there are approximately 140,000 clones, 85% to 90% of which are singletons. The receptor was derived from an adult in good health. This sequence joins TRBV12-3 or TRBV12-4 and TRBJ1-2; D is perhaps TRBD1 (5 bases). The sample here was peripheral blood, taken on day 0 of AZD1222 vaccination. CDR3 loop: CASSSGRQGYTF. Written as DNA, the CDR3 is TGTGCCAGCAGCTCGGGACGTCAGGGCTACACCTTC.